The entry below describes one TCR beta chain. Its specificity is unknown. This entry is derived from a study of cytomegalovirus exposure and HLA in healthy donors. General study points: Analysis performed later found more than 15,000 TCR beta sequences associated with HLA alleles at 0.05 false discovery rate. TCR beta V segments were, for the most part, productive about 87% or about 30% of the time in an earlier analysis.

The PCR contained 60 Vbeta and 13 Jbeta primers. Profiling relied on immunoSEQ multiplex PCR, and the TCRdb table lists in-frame clones only, not all of them. The sample yields around 250,000 clones, roughly 91% seen once. The sample comprised PBMCs. The receptor was derived from a girl aged 2 to 9 in good health and CMV-seronegative.

CDR3 in amino acids: CASSFLEGTNLNYGYTF. The CDR3 bases are TGTGCCAGCTCCTTCTTGGAGGGGACCAATCTTAACTATGGCTACACCTTC. The chain employs TRBV18 and TRBJ1-2, with D possibly TRBD1 on 5 matching bases. V was pared by 6 bases and J by 1 base, with 21 bases between. The germline V gene encodes CDR1 KGHSH and CDR2 LQKENI. This CDR3 has 17 residues.